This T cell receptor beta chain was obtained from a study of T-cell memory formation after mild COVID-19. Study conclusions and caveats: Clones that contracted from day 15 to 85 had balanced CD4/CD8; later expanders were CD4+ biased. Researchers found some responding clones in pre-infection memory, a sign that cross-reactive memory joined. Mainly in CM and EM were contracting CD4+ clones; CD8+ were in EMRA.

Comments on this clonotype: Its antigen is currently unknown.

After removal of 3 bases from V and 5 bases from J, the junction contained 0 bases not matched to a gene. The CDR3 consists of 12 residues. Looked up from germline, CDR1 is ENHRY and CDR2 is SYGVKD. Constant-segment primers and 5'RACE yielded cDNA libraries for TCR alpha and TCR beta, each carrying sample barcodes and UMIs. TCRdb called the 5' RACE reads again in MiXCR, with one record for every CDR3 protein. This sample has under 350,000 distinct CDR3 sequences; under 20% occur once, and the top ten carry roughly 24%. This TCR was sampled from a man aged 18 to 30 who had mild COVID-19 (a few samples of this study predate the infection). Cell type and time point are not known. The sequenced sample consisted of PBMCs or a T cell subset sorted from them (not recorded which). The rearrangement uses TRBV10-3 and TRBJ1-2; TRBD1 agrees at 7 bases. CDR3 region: CAISDRGYGYTF. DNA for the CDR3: TGTGCCATCAGTGACAGGGGGTATGGCTACACCTTC.